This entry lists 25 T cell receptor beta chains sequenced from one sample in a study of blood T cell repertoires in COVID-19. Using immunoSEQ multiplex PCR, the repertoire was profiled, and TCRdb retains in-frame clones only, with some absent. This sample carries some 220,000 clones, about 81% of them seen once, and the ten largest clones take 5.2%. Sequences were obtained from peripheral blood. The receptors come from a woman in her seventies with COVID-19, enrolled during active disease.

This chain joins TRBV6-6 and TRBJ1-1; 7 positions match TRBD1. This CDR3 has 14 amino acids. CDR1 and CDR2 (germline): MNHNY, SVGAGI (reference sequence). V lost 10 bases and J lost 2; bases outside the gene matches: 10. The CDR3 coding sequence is TGTGCCACCTCCGGGACAGCCTTTAACACTGAAGCTTTCTTT. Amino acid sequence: CATSGTAFNTEAFF.

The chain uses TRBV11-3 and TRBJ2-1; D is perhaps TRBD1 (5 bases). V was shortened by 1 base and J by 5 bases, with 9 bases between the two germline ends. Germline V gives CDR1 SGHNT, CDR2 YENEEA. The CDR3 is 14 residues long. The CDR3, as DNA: TGTGCCAGCAGCTTAGGTGGGGCGAACAATGAGCAGTTCTTC. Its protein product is CASSLGGANNEQFF.

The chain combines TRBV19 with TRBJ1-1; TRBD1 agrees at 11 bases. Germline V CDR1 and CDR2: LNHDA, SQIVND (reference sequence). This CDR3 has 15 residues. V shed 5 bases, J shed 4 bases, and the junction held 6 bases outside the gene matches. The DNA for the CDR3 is TGTGCCAGTAGTGTACCCGGGACAGGGGGCACTGAAGCTTTCTTT. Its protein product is CASSVPGTGGTEAFF.

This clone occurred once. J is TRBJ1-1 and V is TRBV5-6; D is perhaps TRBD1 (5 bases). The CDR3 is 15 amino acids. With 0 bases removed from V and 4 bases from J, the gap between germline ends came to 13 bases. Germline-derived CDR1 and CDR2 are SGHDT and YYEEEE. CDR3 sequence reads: CASSLERGMGTEAFF. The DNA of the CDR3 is TGTGCCAGCAGCTTGGAAAGGGGTATGGGCACTGAAGCTTTCTTT.

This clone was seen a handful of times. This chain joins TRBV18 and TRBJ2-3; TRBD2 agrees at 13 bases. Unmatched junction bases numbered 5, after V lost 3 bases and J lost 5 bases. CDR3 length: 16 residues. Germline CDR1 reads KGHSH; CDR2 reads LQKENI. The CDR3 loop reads CASSPGTSGTVDTQYF. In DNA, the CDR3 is TGTGCCAGCTCACCTGGGACTAGCGGGACAGTAGATACGCAGTATTTT.

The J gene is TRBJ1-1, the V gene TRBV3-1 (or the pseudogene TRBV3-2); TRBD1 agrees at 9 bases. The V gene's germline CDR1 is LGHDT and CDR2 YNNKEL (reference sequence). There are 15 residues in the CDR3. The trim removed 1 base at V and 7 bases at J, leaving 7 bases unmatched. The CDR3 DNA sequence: TGTGCCAGCAGCCAAGGACCGACAGGGGGGTATGAAGCTTTCTTT. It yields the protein CASSQGPTGGYEAFF.

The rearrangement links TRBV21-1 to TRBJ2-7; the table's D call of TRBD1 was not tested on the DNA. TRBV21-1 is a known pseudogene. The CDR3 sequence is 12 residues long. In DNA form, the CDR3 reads TGTGCCAGCAGCTCACAGGATAACGAGCAGTACTTC. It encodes CASSSQDNEQYF.

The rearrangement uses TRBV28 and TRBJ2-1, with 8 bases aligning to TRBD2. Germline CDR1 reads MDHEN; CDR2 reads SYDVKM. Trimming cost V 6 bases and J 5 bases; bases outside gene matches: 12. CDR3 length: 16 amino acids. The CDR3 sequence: CASSQAGREGHNEQFF. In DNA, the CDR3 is TGTGCCAGCAGCCAAGCCGGACGGGAGGGGCACAATGAGCAGTTCTTC.

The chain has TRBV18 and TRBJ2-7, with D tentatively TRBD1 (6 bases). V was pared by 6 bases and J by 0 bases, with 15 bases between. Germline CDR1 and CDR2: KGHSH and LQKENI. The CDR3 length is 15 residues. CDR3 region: CASSQGQPNSYEQYF. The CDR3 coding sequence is TGTGCCAGCTCCCAGGGACAACCTAACTCCTACGAGCAGTACTTC.

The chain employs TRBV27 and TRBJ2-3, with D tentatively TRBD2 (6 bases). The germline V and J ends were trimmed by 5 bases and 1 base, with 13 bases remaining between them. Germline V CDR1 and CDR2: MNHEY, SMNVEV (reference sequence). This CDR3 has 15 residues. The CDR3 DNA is TGTGCCAGCAGTCGGTCGGGACTCGGCACAGATACGCAGTATTTT. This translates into CASSRSGLGTDTQYF.

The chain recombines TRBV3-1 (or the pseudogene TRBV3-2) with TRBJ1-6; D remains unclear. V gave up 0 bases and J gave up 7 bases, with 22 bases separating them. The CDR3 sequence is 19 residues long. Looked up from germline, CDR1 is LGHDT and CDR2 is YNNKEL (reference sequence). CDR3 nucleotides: TGTGCCAGCAGCCAAGATTTGGCAGCTGAGTCGGCGGGGAATTCACCCCTCCACTTT. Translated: CASSQDLAAESAGNSPLHF.

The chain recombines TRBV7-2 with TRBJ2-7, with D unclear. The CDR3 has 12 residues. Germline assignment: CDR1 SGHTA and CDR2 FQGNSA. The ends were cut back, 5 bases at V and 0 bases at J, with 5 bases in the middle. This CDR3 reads CASSDSSYEQYF. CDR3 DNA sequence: TGTGCCAGCAGCGATAGCTCCTACGAGCAGTACTTC.

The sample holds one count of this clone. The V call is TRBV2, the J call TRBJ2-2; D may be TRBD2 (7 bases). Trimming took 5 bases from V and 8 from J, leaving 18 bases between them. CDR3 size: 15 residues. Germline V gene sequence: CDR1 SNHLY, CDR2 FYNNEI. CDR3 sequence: CASSLRRGAQGELFF. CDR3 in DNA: TGTGCCAGCAGTCTTCGTCGGGGGGCGCAGGGGGAGCTGTTTTTT.

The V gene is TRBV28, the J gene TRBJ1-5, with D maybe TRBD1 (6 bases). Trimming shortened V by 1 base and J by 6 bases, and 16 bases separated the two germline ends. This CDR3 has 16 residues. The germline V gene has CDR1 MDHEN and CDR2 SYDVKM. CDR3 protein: CASSLLESLGGQPQHF. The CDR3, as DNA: TGTGCCAGCAGTTTATTGGAAAGTTTAGGGGGTCAGCCCCAGCATTTT.

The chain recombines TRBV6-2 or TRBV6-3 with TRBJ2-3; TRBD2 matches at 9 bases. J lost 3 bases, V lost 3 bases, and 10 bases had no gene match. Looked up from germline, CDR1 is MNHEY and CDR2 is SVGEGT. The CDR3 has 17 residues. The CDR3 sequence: CASSYGGSGRLTDTQYF. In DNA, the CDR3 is TGTGCCAGCAGTTATGGTGGTAGCGGGAGATTGACAGATACGCAGTATTTT.

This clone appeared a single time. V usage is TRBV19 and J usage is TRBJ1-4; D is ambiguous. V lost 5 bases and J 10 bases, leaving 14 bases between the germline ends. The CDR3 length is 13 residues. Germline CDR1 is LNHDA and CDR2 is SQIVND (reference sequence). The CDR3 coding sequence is TGTGCCAGTAGTGTCGACAAGGATGGAAAACTGTTTTTT. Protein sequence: CASSVDKDGKLFF.

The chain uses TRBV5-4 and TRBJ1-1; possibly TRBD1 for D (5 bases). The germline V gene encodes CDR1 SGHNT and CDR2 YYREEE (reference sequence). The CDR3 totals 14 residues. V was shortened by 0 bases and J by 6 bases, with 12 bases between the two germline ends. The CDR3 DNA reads TGTGCCAGCAGCTTGGGGTTAGGGGTCCCTGAAGCTTTCTTT. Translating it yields CASSLGLGVPEAFF. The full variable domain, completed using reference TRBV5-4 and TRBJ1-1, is ETGVTQSPTHLIKTRGQQVTLRCSSQSGHNTVSWYQQALGQGPQFIFQYYREEENGRGNFPPRFSGLQFPNYSSELNVNALELDDSALYLCASSLGLGVPEAFFGQGTRLTVV.

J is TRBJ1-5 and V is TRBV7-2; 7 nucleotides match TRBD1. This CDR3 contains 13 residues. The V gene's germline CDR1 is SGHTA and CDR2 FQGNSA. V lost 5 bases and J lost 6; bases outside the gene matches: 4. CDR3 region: CASSLTGPQPQHF. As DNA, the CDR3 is TGTGCCAGCAGCCTGACAGGGCCTCAGCCCCAGCATTTT.

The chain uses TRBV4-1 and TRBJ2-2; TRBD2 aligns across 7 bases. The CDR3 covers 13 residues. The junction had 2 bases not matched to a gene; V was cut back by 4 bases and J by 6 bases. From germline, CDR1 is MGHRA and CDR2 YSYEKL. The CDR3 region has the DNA TGCGCCAGCAGCCCTAGCGGTGCCGGGGAGCTGTTTTTT. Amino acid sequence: CASSPSGAGELFF.

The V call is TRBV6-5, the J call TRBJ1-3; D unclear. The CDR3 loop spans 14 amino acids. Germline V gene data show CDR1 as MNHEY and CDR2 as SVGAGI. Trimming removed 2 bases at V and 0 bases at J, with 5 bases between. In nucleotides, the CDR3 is TGTGCCAGCAGTTACCGGTACTCTGGAAACACCATATATTTT. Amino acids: CASSYRYSGNTIYF.

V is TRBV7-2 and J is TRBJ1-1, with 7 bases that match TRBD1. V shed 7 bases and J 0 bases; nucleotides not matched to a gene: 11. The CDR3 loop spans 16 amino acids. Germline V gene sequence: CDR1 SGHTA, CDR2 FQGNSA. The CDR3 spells CASNVGGGTLNTEAFF. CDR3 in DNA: TGTGCCAGCAACGTAGGGGGCGGTACCTTGAACACTGAAGCTTTCTTT.

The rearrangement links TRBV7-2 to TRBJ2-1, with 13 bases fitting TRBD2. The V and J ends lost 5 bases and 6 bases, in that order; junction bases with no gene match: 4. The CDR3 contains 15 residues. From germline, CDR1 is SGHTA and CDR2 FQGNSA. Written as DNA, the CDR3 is TGTGCCAGCAGCCCTCGGACTAGCGGGAGCAATGAGCAGTTCTTC. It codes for CASSPRTSGSNEQFF. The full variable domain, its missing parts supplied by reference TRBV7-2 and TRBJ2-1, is GAGVSQSPSNKVTEKGKDVELRCDPISGHTALYWYRQSLGQGLEFLIYFQGNSAPDKSGLPSDRFSAERTGGSVSTLTIQRTQQEDSAVYLCASSPRTSGSNEQFFGPGTRLTVL.

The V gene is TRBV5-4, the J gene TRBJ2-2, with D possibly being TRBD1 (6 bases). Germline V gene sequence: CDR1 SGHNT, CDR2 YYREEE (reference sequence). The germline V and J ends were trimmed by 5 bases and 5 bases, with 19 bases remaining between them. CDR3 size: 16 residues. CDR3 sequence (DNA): TGTGCCAGCAGTTCAGGGGCAGAGCTTATTACCGGGGAGCTGTTTTTT. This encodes CASSSGAELITGELFF. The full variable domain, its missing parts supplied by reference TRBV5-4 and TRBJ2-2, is ETGVTQSPTHLIKTRGQQVTLRCSSQSGHNTVSWYQQALGQGPQFIFQYYREEENGRGNFPPRFSGLQFPNYSSELNVNALELDDSALYLCASSSGAELITGELFFGEGSRLTVL.

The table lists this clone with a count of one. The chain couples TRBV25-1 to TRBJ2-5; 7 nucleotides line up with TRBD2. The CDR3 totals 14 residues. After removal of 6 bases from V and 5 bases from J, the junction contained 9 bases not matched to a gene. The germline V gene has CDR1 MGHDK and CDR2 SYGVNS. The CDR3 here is CASRGAGVGETQYF. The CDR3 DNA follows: TGTGCCAGCAGAGGGGCGGGAGTGGGCGAGACCCAGTACTTC.

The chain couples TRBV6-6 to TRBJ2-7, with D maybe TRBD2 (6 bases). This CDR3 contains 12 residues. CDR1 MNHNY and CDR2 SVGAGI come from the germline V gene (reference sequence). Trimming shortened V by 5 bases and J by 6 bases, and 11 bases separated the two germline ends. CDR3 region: CASSVRGSEQYF. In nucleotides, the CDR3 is TGTGCCAGCAGTGTCCGGGGGTCCGAGCAGTACTTC.